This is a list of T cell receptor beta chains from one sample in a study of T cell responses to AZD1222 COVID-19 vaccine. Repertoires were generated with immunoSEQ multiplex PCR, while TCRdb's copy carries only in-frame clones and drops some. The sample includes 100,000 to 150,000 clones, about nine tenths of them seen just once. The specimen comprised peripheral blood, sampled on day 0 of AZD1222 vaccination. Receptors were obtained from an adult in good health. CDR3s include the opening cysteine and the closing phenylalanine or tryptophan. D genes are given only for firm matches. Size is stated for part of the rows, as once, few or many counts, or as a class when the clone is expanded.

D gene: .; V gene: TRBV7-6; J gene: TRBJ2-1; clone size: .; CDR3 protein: CASSHNNEQFF; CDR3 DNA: TGTGCCAGCAGTCATAACAATGAGCAGTTCTTC
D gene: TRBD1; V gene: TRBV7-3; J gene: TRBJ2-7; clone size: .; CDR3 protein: CASSLTSGGYYEQYF; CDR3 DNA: TGTGCCAGCAGCTTAACGTCAGGGGGCTACTACGAGCAGTACTTC
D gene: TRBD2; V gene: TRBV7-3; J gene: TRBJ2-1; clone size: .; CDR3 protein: CASSLGTSGYNEQFF; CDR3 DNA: TGTGCCAGCAGCTTAGGGACTAGCGGCTACAATGAGCAGTTCTTC
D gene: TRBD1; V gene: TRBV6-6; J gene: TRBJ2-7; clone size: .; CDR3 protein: CASSSGQGTYEQYF; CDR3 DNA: TGTGCCAGCAGTTCCGGACAGGGTACCTACGAGCAGTACTTC
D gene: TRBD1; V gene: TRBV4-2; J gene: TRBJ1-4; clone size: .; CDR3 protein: CASSQDELRGRGDEKLFF; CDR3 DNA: TGTGCCAGCAGCCAAGATGAGTTGAGGGGGCGAGGCGATGAAAAACTGTTTTTT
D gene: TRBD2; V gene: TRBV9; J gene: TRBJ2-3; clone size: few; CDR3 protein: CASSVAKLAADTQYF; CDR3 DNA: TGTGCCAGCAGCGTAGCTAAGCTAGCGGCAGATACGCAGTATTTT
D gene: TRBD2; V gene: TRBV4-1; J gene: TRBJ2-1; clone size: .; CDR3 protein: CASSRNRLAGGWKFF; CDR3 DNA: TGCGCCAGCAGCCGAAATAGACTAGCGGGGGGTTGGAAGTTCTTC
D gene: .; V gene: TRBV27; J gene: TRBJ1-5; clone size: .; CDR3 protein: CASKRRGGPQHF; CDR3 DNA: TGTGCCAGCAAAAGGCGAGGCGGGCCCCAGCATTTT
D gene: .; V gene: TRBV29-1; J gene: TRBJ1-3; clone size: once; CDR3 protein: CSVLDSVSSGNTIYF; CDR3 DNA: TGCAGCGTCCTGGACAGTGTCAGCTCTGGAAACACCATATATTTT
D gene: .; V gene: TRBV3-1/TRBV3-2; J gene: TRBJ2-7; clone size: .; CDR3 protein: CASSQGFYEQYF; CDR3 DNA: TGTGCCAGCAGCCAAGGTTTCTACGAGCAGTACTTC
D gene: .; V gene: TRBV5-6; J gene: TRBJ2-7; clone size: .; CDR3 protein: CASSWRDGSSYEQYF; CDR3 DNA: TGTGCCAGCAGCTGGAGGGACGGTAGCTCCTACGAGCAGTACTTC
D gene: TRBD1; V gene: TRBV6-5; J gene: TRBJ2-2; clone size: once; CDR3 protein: CASRITGGTGELFF; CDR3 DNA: TGTGCCAGCAGAATAACAGGGGGCACCGGGGAGCTGTTTTTT
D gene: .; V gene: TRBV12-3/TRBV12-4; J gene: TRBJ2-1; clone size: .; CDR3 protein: CASTRGGNEQFF; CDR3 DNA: TGTGCCAGCACCCGAGGGGGTAATGAGCAGTTCTTC
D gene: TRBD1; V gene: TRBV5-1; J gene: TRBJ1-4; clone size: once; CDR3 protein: CASGRDRSEKLFF; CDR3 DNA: TGCGCCAGCGGGAGGGACAGGTCGGAAAAACTGTTTTTT
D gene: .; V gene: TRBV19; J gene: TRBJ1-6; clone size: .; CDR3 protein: CASRSANNSPLHF; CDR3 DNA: TGTGCCAGTAGGTCCGCGAATAATTCACCCCTCCACTTT
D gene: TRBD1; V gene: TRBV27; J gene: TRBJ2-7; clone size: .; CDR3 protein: CASSSGQVHEQYF; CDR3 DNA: TGTGCCAGCAGTTCAGGACAGGTCCACGAGCAGTACTTC
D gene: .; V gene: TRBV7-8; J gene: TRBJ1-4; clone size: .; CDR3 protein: CASSRADREKLFF; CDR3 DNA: TGTGCCAGCAGCCGGGCGGACCGGGAAAAACTGTTTTTT
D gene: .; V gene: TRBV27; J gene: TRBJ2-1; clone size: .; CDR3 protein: CASSAEGIRYNEQFF; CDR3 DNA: TGTGCCAGCAGTGCTGAGGGGATTCGCTACAATGAGCAGTTCTTC
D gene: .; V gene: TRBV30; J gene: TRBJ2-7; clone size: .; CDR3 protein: CAWSVARALAIHEQYF; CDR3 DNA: TGTGCCTGGAGTGTAGCTAGGGCACTAGCCATCCACGAGCAGTACTTC
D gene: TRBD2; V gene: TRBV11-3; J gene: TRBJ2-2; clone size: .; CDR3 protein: CASSSGTRKTGELFF; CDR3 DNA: TGTGCCAGCAGCTCAGGGACTAGAAAAACCGGGGAGCTGTTTTTT
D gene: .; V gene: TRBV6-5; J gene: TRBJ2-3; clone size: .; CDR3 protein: CASSYRHPSTDTQYF; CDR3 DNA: TGTGCCAGCAGTTACCGACACCCTAGCACAGATACGCAGTATTTT
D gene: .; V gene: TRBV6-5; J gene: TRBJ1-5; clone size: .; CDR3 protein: CASSAGFNQPQHF; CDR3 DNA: TGTGCCTCTTCGGCTGGGTTCAATCAGCCCCAGCATTTT
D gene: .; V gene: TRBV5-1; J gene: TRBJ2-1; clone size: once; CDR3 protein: CASSGGILAGSYNEQFF; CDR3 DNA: TGCGCCAGCAGCGGAGGGATACTAGCTGGCTCCTACAATGAGCAGTTCTTC